Following are 8 T cell receptor beta chains from one sample sequenced in a study of blood T cell repertoires in COVID-19. Sequencing used immunoSEQ multiplex PCR; TCRdb keeps in-frame clones, though not all of them. The sample carries 120,000 or so clones, more than 65% recorded once. Sequenced: peripheral blood. The origin of the receptors is a woman between 70 and 85 years old with acute or convalescent COVID-19.

This clone occurred once. The rearrangement uses TRBV7-2 and TRBJ2-1; D possibly corresponds to TRBD1 (5 bases). CDR1 is SGHTA and CDR2 is FQGNSA in the germline V gene. V lost 1 base, J lost 6 bases, and 10 bases lay in between. This CDR3 region has 14 residues. CDR3 DNA: TGTGCCAGCAGCTTAGGGGGCAGAGGCAATGAGCAGTTCTTC. Translating it yields CASSLGGRGNEQFF.

This clone was picked up a small number of times. The V call is TRBV5-6, the J call TRBJ2-5; D unclear. In germline, CDR1 is SGHDT, CDR2 YYEEEE. The CDR3 is 13 residues long. The V end was cut by 4 bases, the J end by 5 bases, with 12 bases between. This CDR3 reads CASSPDSRETQYF. The CDR3 DNA sequence: TGTGCCAGCAGCCCAGACTCACGGGAGACCCAGTACTTC.

V and J are TRBV27 and TRBJ2-2, with 8 bases lining up with TRBD1. The CDR3 has 17 amino acids. Trimming took 6 bases from V and 7 from J; bases not matched to a gene: 16. Per the germline V gene, CDR1 is MNHEY and CDR2 is SMNVEV (reference sequence). The CDR3 loop reads CASRDADRELVGGELFF. The CDR3 DNA is TGTGCCAGCAGAGATGCGGACAGGGAGCTGGTCGGCGGGGAGCTGTTTTTT.

The table lists this clone with a few counts. J is TRBJ2-7 and V is TRBV6-6; D is perhaps TRBD1 (6 bases). V was pared by 4 bases and J by 1 base, with 11 bases between. Per germline, CDR1 MNHNY and CDR2 SVGAGI (reference sequence). The CDR3 length is 14 residues. The CDR3 sequence: CASSSTGSSYEQYF. DNA of the CDR3: TGTGCCAGCAGTTCAACAGGGTCATCCTACGAGCAGTACTTC.

This clone has just a few counts. The CDR3 DNA reads TGCGCCAGCACTGGTTCTAGCGGGGGGTCGGCGCAGTATTTT. This sequence encodes CASTGSSGGSAQYF. The rearrangement links TRBV5-1 to TRBJ2-3; 11 bases fit TRBD2. V shed 6 bases and J 10 bases; nucleotides not matched to a gene: 10. Germline-derived CDR1 and CDR2 are SGHRS and YFSETQ. The CDR3 totals 14 residues.

This sequence joins TRBV2 and TRBJ1-3, with 7 bases lining up with TRBD1. V lost 5 bases to trimming and J lost 2 bases; unmatched junction nucleotides: 0. The length of the CDR3 is 13 residues. Looked up from germline, CDR1 is SNHLY and CDR2 is FYNNEI. CDR3 in amino acids: CASSQGAGNTIYF. Here the CDR3 DNA reads TGTGCCAGCAGTCAGGGGGCTGGAAACACCATATATTTT.

V gene TRBV5-6 combines with J gene TRBJ2-3, with 10 bases that match TRBD1. Trimming at V came to 4 bases and at J to 2 bases, leaving 1 base not matched to a gene. Germline V gene data show CDR1 as SGHDT and CDR2 as YYEEEE. This CDR3 is built from 14 residues. The CDR3 here is CASSRQGATDTQYF. The CDR3 bases are TGTGCCAGCAGCCGACAGGGGGCCACAGATACGCAGTATTTT.

This chain links TRBV5-6 with TRBJ2-5, with TRBD2 identical over 10 bases. In germline, CDR1 is SGHDT, CDR2 YYEEEE. This CDR3 spans 14 amino acids. V shed 6 bases, J shed 2 bases, and the junction held 4 bases outside the gene matches. CDR3 in DNA: TGTGCCAGCATGACTAGCGGGTTACAAGAGACCCAGTACTTC. Translating gives CASMTSGLQETQYF.